This TCR beta chain was obtained from a study of Graves' ophthalmopathy and Graves' hyperthyroidism. In the case of this clonotype: Its antigen is undetermined.

The CDR3 contains 18 residues. Germline-derived CDR1 and CDR2 are SNHLY and FYNNEI. Trimming removed 7 bases from V and 0 bases from J, with 21 bases in between. Transcripts of RNA were the source for amplifying TCR beta CDR3 regions. Second-round multiplex PCR came after a first-round RT-PCR that employed HTBI primers. TCRdb itself ran the multiplex PCR reads through MiXCR, one entry per CDR3 protein. This table has over a million distinct CDR3 sequences, about two fifths appearing once. Study-wide points: Blood shared most expanded thyroid clonotypes above 0.001 frequency.

The receptor was isolated from an adult man with Graves' hyperthyroidism. The chain carries TRBV2 and TRBJ1-4; a possible D gene is TRBD1 (6 bases). Sequencing was performed on peripheral blood or thyroid tissue (not recorded which). CDR3 sequence: CASTPEGVSSSTNEKLFF. DNA for the CDR3: TGTGCCAGCACCCCAGAGGGGGTTAGCTCCTCAACTAATGAAAAACTGTTTTTT. The variable domain in full, with the rest retrieved from reference TRBV2 and TRBJ1-4, is EPEVTQTPSHQVTQMGQEVILRCVPISNHLYFYWYRQILGQKVEFLVSFYNNEISEKSEIFDDQFSVERPDGSNFTLKIRSTKLEDSAMYFCASTPEGVSSSTNEKLFFGSGTQLSVL.